One sample yielded the 26 T cell receptor beta chains listed below, sequenced in a study of Ad26.COV2.S vaccination and SARS-CoV-2 variants. The assay was immunoSEQ multiplex PCR, and TCRdb's table has in-frame clones only and misses some. Counted here are hundreds of thousands of clones, approximately 85% occurring once; the ten biggest clones make up 3% to 4%. The treatment is: roughly 19 received Ad26.COV2.S at low or high dose, single or two shots; a few received placebo; per-sample allocation not given. Samples came from day 63 after the first vaccine or placebo injection. Here the sequenced sample was peripheral blood, taken in a trial of Ad26.COV2.S vaccine versus placebo. Source of these receptors: a person aged 18 to 65 who received the Ad26.COV2.S COVID-19 vaccine or a placebo.

The V gene is TRBV25-1, the J gene TRBJ2-7; possibly TRBD1 for D (6 bases). Per the germline V gene, CDR1 is MGHDK and CDR2 is SYGVNS. This CDR3 contains 14 residues. Trimming left V 5 bases short and J 0 bases short, with 11 bases between. The CDR3 region has the DNA TGTGCCAGCAGTCCAGACAGGAGCTCCTACGAGCAGTACTTC. The encoded protein is CASSPDRSSYEQYF.

The rearrangement joins TRBV6-5 to TRBJ1-5; D uncertain. The germline V gene encodes CDR1 MNHEY and CDR2 SVGAGI. This CDR3 contains 13 residues. Trimming removed 7 bases at V and 0 bases at J, with 7 bases between. In nucleotides, the CDR3 is TGTGCCAGCACGGCGAATAGCAATCAGCCCCAGCATTTT. This codes for CASTANSNQPQHF.

The genes are TRBV19 and TRBJ2-7; the D gene is possibly TRBD2 (6 bases). V was shortened by 4 bases and J by 3 bases, with 19 bases between the two germline ends. CDR1 is LNHDA and CDR2 is SQIVND in the germline V gene (reference sequence). The CDR3 is made up of 16 amino acids. This chain's CDR3 is CASSNPRYGGIYEQYF. The DNA for the CDR3 is TGTGCCAGTAGTAACCCGCGCTACGGGGGAATCTACGAGCAGTACTTC.

The V call is TRBV7-2, the J call TRBJ2-5; no firm D call. This CDR3 spans 14 amino acids. CDR1 and CDR2 (germline): SGHTA, FQGNSA. Trimming left V 3 bases short and J 1 base short, with 9 bases between. CDR3 region: CASSLNWGQETQYF. The CDR3 DNA sequence: TGTGCCAGCAGCTTGAACTGGGGCCAAGAGACCCAGTACTTC.

This clone has only one observation. V usage is TRBV7-6 and J usage is TRBJ1-1; TRBD1 is a possible D gene (6 bases). Germline CDR1 reads SGHVS; CDR2 reads FNYEAQ. The ends were cut back, 4 bases at V and 5 bases at J, with 11 bases in the middle. The CDR3 runs to 13 residues. This CDR3 reads CASSSTGLTEAFF. CDR3 DNA: TGTGCCAGCAGCTCGACAGGTCTTACTGAAGCTTTCTTT.

The J gene is TRBJ2-5, the V gene TRBV11-2; unclear D gene. V was shortened by 0 bases and J by 0 bases, with 11 bases between the two germline ends. This CDR3 spans 16 amino acids. Per germline, CDR1 SGHAT and CDR2 FQNNGV. CDR3 in amino acids: CASSLDGLLYQETQYF. The CDR3 coding sequence is TGTGCCAGCAGCTTAGATGGGCTACTGTACCAAGAGACCCAGTACTTC.

This clone appeared once. The chain combines TRBV15 with TRBJ1-5; 8 bases match TRBD1. The CDR3 spans 15 residues. Germline V gene data show CDR1 as LNHNV and CDR2 as YYDKDF (reference sequence). The V gene end was trimmed by 0 bases and the J gene end by 5 bases; junction bases not matched to a gene: 3. CDR3 in DNA: TGTGCCACCAGCAGAGATCAGGACAGGGATCAGCCCCAGCATTTT. Translating it yields CATSRDQDRDQPQHF.

The V call is TRBV3-1 (or the pseudogene TRBV3-2), the J call TRBJ2-1; 8 nucleotides agree with TRBD2. V lost 4 bases, J lost 16 bases, and 12 bases stayed unmatched. Germline V lookup: CDR1 LGHDT, CDR2 YNNKEL (reference sequence). This CDR3 has 13 amino acids. Here the CDR3 reads CASSLLGTRVEFF. CDR3 nucleotides: TGTGCCAGCAGCCTGCTGGGGACTAGGGTAGAATTCTTC.

V gene TRBV7-8 combines with J gene TRBJ2-5; the D is unclear. Germline values: CDR1 SGHVS, CDR2 FQNEAQ. V dropped 1 base and J dropped 7 bases, with 10 bases sitting between them. CDR3 size: 13 residues. In DNA, the CDR3 is TGTGCCAGCAGCTTAGTAGGGTTAGGGACCCAGTACTTC. Translating gives CASSLVGLGTQYF.

V gene TRBV15 combines with J gene TRBJ2-5; D may correspond to TRBD1 or TRBD2 (5 bases each). V was trimmed by 8 bases and J by 4 bases, leaving 20 bases between them. The CDR3 contains 15 residues. The germline CDR1 and CDR2 sequences are LNHNV and YYDKDF (reference sequence). CDR3 sequence: CATSRLRGSSETQYF. The CDR3, as DNA: TGTGCCACCTCGAGACTAAGGGGCTCTTCAGAGACCCAGTACTTC.

This clone was recorded once. The chain combines TRBV27 with TRBJ2-7; possibly TRBD2 for D (6 bases). CDR3 length equals 13 residues. Trimming took off 6 bases at V and 7 bases at J, with 16 bases between the two ends. From germline, CDR1 is MNHEY and CDR2 SMNVEV (reference sequence). The CDR3 protein is CASRKEGLGEQYF. As DNA, the CDR3 is TGTGCCAGCAGAAAGGAGGGCCTGGGAGAGCAGTACTTC.

The V call is TRBV11-2, the J call TRBJ2-4, with D unclear. V dropped 1 base and J dropped 5 bases, with 6 bases sitting between them. The CDR3 totals 13 residues. Looked up from germline, CDR1 is SGHAT and CDR2 is FQNNGV. CDR3 residues: CASSLGVQNIQYF. The CDR3 DNA sequence: TGTGCCAGCAGCTTAGGGGTCCAAAACATTCAGTACTTC. Full variable domain (outside the CDR3, taken from reference TRBV11-2 and TRBJ2-4): EAGVAQSPRYKIIEKRQSVAFWCNPISGHATLYWYQQILGQGPKLLIQFQNNGVVDDSQLPKDRFSAERLKGVDSTLKIQPAKLEDSAVYLCASSLGVQNIQYFGAGTRLSVL.

V is TRBV2 and J is TRBJ2-4, with a tentative D call TRBD2 (6 bases). The CDR3 length is 13 residues. V lost 3 bases and J 6 bases, leaving 9 bases between the germline ends. Germline-derived CDR1 and CDR2 are SNHLY and FYNNEI. This CDR3 reads CASSEGGANIQYF. CDR3 DNA: TGTGCCAGCAGTGAGGGCGGGGCAAACATTCAGTACTTC. The entire variable domain, with the rest obtained from reference TRBV2 and TRBJ2-4, is as follows: EPEVTQTPSHQVTQMGQEVILRCVPISNHLYFYWYRQILGQKVEFLVSFYNNEISEKSEIFDDQFSVERPDGSNFTLKIRSTKLEDSAMYFCASSEGGANIQYFGAGTRLSVL.

CDR3 region: CASSSWAAETQYF. As DNA, the CDR3 is TGTGCCAGCAGCTCCTGGGCAGCCGAGACCCAGTACTTC. The V call is TRBV7-9, the J call TRBJ2-5; no definite D call. Germline lookup yields CDR1 SEHNR and CDR2 FQNEAQ (reference sequence). The CDR3 loop spans 13 amino acids. The germline V and J ends were trimmed by 4 bases and 5 bases, with 11 bases remaining between them.

This chain joins TRBV5-4 and TRBJ1-3, with D unclear. Trimming removed 4 bases at V and 2 bases at J, with 4 bases between. Per the germline V gene, CDR1 is SGHNT and CDR2 is YYREEE (reference sequence). The CDR3 sequence is 12 residues long. CDR3: CASSLAGNTIYF. The CDR3 DNA follows: TGTGCCAGCAGCCTTGCTGGAAACACCATATATTTT.

The chain uses TRBV5-1 and TRBJ2-3, with 10 bases matching TRBD1. Trimming cost V 3 bases and J 4 bases; bases outside gene matches: 5. The CDR3 has 15 amino acids. From germline, CDR1 is SGHRS and CDR2 YFSETQ. Written as DNA, the CDR3 is TGCGCCAGCAGCTGGGACAGGGGAACTTCAGATACGCAGTATTTT. Its translation: CASSWDRGTSDTQYF.

This rearrangement joins TRBV6-2 or TRBV6-3 to TRBJ2-7, with a weak D call TRBD1 (6 bases). CDR3 length equals 13 residues. V shed 4 bases and J shed 3 bases, with 10 bases lying between them. The germline V gene has CDR1 MNHEY and CDR2 SVGEGT. The CDR3 nucleotides are TGTGCCAGCAGTTGGGACACCTACTACGAGCAGTACTTC. Translating it yields CASSWDTYYEQYF.

The chain is built from TRBV11-3 and TRBJ2-3, with D unclear. Germline-derived CDR1 and CDR2 are SGHNT and YENEEA. The CDR3 runs to 13 residues. V was shortened by 6 bases and J by 1 base, with 8 bases between the two germline ends. The CDR3: CASRKIGTDTQYF. The CDR3 nucleotides are TGTGCCAGCAGAAAAATAGGCACAGATACGCAGTATTTT.

The V and J genes are TRBV28 and TRBJ2-3; 8 bases line up with TRBD1. Germline V gives CDR1 MDHEN, CDR2 SYDVKM. The CDR3 is made up of 17 amino acids. V was pared by 8 bases and J by 1 base, with 14 bases of the junction left unmatched. The chain's CDR3 is CASEPGTGPRGTDTQYF. As DNA, the CDR3 is TGTGCCAGCGAGCCCGGGACAGGCCCCCGTGGCACAGATACGCAGTATTTT.

This clone was found a few times. This chain connects TRBV28 to TRBJ1-6; 8 bases map to TRBD1. CDR1 is MDHEN, CDR2 SYDVKM, per germline. The V segment lost 5 bases and the J segment 9 bases; nucleotides outside the gene matches: 6. This CDR3 has 14 residues. In DNA, the CDR3 is TGTGCCAGCAGTCTAGACAGGGGAGGTTCACCCCTCCACTTT. It encodes CASSLDRGGSPLHF.

J is TRBJ2-5 and V is TRBV7-9, with 8 positions matching TRBD2. This CDR3 is built from 17 residues. In germline, CDR1 is SEHNR, CDR2 FQNEAQ (reference sequence). V was clipped by 5 bases and J by 0 bases; unmatched bases: 11. CDR3 in amino acids: CASSLGGGGSNQETQYF. CDR3 coding DNA: TGTGCCAGCAGCCTCGGTGGCGGGGGGTCTAACCAAGAGACCCAGTACTTC.

This clone showed up many times. The chain has TRBV7-9 and TRBJ2-7, with TRBD2 as a possible D gene (5 bases). The germline CDR1 and CDR2 sequences are SEHNR and FQNEAQ (reference sequence). The CDR3 runs 13 residues. Deletions cut 5 bases from V and 5 bases from J, with 13 bases between. The CDR3 loop reads CASSVTVGNEQYF. The CDR3 DNA is TGTGCCAGCAGCGTTACCGTCGGGAACGAGCAGTACTTC.

The chain combines TRBV5-1 with TRBJ2-1; D not certain. Germline V CDR1 and CDR2: SGHRS, YFSETQ. The V gene lost 5 bases and the J gene lost 13 bases, with 16 bases spanning the gap. This CDR3 has 12 amino acids. CDR3 sequence: CASRGVGPIQFF. For the CDR3, the DNA is TGCGCCAGCAGAGGAGTTGGCCCTATCCAGTTCTTC.

This chain connects TRBV28 to TRBJ1-5; D perhaps matches TRBD1 (5 bases). Germline lookup yields CDR1 MDHEN and CDR2 SYDVKM. V was clipped by 1 base and J by 4 bases, with 8 bases between them. The CDR3 is 14 residues long. The CDR3 DNA reads TGTGCCAGCAGTTTATTTTCAGGGAATCAGCCCCAGCATTTT. Residues: CASSLFSGNQPQHF. Supplemented by reference TRBV28 and TRBJ1-5, the full variable domain reads DVKVTQSSRYLVKRTGEKVFLECVQDMDHENMFWYRQDPGLGLRLIYFSYDVKMKEKGDIPEGYSVSREKKERFSLILESASTNQTSMYLCASSLFSGNQPQHFGDGTRLSIL.

The chain combines TRBV2 with TRBJ1-5; 12 bases align to TRBD1. The V gene end was trimmed by 5 bases and the J gene end by 6 bases; junction bases not matched to a gene: 11. The CDR3 extends over 17 amino acids. Germline V gives CDR1 SNHLY, CDR2 FYNNEI. The CDR3 is CASSSPGQGAGGQPQHF. The CDR3 DNA sequence: TGTGCCAGCAGTTCCCCGGGACAGGGGGCAGGGGGTCAGCCCCAGCATTTT. Combining the CDR3 with reference TRBV2 and TRBJ1-5 gives the whole variable domain EPEVTQTPSHQVTQMGQEVILRCVPISNHLYFYWYRQILGQKVEFLVSFYNNEISEKSEIFDDQFSVERPDGSNFTLKIRSTKLEDSAMYFCASSSPGQGAGGQPQHFGDGTRLSIL.

The rearrangement joins TRBV3-1 (or the pseudogene TRBV3-2) to TRBJ2-3, with unresolved D. Trimming removed 1 base at V and 5 bases at J, with 10 bases between. The V gene's germline CDR1 is LGHDT and CDR2 YNNKEL (reference sequence). The CDR3 totals 14 residues. The CDR3 spells CASSQVLAGDTQYF. The DNA of the CDR3 is TGTGCCAGCAGCCAAGTGTTAGCTGGAGATACGCAGTATTTT.